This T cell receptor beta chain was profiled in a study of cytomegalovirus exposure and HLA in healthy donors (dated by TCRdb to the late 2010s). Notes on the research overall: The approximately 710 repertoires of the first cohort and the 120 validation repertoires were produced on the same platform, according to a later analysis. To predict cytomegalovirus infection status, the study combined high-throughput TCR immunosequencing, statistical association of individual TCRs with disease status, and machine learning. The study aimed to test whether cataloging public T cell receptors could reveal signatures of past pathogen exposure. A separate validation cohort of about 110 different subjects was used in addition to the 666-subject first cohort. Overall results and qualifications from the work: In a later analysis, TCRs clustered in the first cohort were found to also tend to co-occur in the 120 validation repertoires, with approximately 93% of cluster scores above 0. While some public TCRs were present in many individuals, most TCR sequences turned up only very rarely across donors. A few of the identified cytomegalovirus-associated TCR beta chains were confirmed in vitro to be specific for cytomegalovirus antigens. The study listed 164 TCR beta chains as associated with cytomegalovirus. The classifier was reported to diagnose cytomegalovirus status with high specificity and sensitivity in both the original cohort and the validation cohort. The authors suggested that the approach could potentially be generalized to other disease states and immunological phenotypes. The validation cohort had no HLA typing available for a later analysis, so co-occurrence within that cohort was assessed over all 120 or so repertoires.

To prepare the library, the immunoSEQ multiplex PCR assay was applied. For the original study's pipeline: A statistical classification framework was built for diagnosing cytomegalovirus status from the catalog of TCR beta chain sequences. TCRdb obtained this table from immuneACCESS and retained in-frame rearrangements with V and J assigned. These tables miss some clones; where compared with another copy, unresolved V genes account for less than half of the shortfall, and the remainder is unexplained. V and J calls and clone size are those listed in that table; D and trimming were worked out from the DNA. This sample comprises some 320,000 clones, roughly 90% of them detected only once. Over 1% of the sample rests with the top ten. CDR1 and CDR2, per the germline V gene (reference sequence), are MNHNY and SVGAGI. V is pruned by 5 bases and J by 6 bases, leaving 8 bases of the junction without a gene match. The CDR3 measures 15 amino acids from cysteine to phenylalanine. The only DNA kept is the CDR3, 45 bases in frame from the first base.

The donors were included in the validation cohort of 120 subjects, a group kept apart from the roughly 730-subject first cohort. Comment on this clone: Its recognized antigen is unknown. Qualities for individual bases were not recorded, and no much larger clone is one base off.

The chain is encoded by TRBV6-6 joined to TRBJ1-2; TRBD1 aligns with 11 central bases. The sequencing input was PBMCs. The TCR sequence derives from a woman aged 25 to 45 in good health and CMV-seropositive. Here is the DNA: TGTGCCAGCAGTAGATACGGGGACAGGGGGGATGGCTACACCTTC. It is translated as CASSRYGDRGDGYTF.